This is a list of T cell receptor beta chains from one sample in a study of TIL therapy for anti-PD-1-resistant metastatic lung cancer. Clones were read by immunoSEQ multiplex PCR, and TCRdb kept only the in-frame ones, dropping some. The sample records approximately 10,000 clones, roughly three quarters being singletons. The specimen comprised blood, sampled at baseline. Source of these receptors: a person aged 25-85 years with non-small cell lung cancer. Both conserved end residues are part of each CDR3. The order of the fields is J gene, D gene, clone size, V gene, CDR3 protein, CDR3 DNA. A D gene is named only where the DNA matches it firmly. Rows may omit the clone size; those that give it use once, few, many or a size class.

J gene: TRBJ2-1
D gene: -
clone size: -
V gene: TRBV5-5
CDR3 protein: CASLGSYNEQFF
CDR3 DNA: TGTGCCAGCCTAGGATCCTACAATGAGCAGTTCTTC

J gene: TRBJ2-6
D gene: TRBD1
clone size: -
V gene: TRBV7-8
CDR3 protein: CASSSTGTGGLFSGANVLTF
CDR3 DNA: TGTGCCAGCAGCTCAACCGGGACAGGGGGTCTTTTTTCTGGGGCCAACGTCCTGACTTTC

J gene: TRBJ2-7
D gene: -
clone size: few
V gene: TRBV4-2
CDR3 protein: CASSPIGGVSARAYEQYF
CDR3 DNA: TGTGCCAGCAGCCCCATAGGGGGAGTTAGCGCCCGGGCGTACGAGCAGTACTTC

J gene: TRBJ2-5
D gene: -
clone size: -
V gene: TRBV30
CDR3 protein: CAWSVNSLETQYF
CDR3 DNA: TGTGCCTGGAGTGTAAATTCCCTAGAGACCCAGTACTTC

J gene: TRBJ2-7
D gene: TRBD1
clone size: -
V gene: TRBV29-1
CDR3 protein: CSAGQPYEQYF
CDR3 DNA: TGCAGCGCGGGACAGCCCTACGAGCAGTACTTC

J gene: TRBJ2-3
D gene: TRBD2
clone size: -
V gene: TRBV10-1
CDR3 protein: CASSEAGLAGQSDSTDTQYF
CDR3 DNA: TGCGCCAGCAGTGAAGCGGGACTAGCGGGTCAATCTGATAGCACAGATACGCAGTATTTT

J gene: TRBJ1-3
D gene: -
clone size: -
V gene: TRBV6-5
CDR3 protein: CASSYSRENTIYF
CDR3 DNA: TGTGCCAGCAGTTACTCTCGAGAAAACACCATATATTTT

J gene: TRBJ1-2
D gene: -
clone size: -
V gene: TRBV6-1
CDR3 protein: CASSAGQHNYGYTF
CDR3 DNA: TGTGCCAGCAGTGCCGGACAACATAACTATGGCTACACCTTC

J gene: TRBJ2-5
D gene: TRBD2
clone size: -
V gene: TRBV9
CDR3 protein: CASSVGTSGVETQYF
CDR3 DNA: TGTGCCAGCAGCGTCGGGACTAGCGGGGTGGAGACCCAGTACTTC

J gene: TRBJ2-5
D gene: -
clone size: -
V gene: TRBV7-9
CDR3 protein: CASSPSQETQYF
CDR3 DNA: TGTGCCAGCAGCCCAAGCCAAGAGACCCAGTACTTC

J gene: TRBJ1-5
D gene: TRBD1
clone size: -
V gene: TRBV6-1
CDR3 protein: CASRLQGHQPQHF
CDR3 DNA: TGTGCCAGCAGATTACAGGGGCATCAGCCCCAGCATTTT

J gene: TRBJ2-2
D gene: -
clone size: once
V gene: TRBV30
CDR3 protein: CAWRLAANTGELFF
CDR3 DNA: TGTGCCTGGAGACTAGCCGCGAACACCGGGGAGCTGTTTTTT

J gene: TRBJ2-7
D gene: -
clone size: few
V gene: TRBV11-2
CDR3 protein: CASTLGQGTPREQYF
CDR3 DNA: TGTGCCAGCACCCTGGGGCAGGGGACTCCCCGCGAGCAGTACTTC

J gene: TRBJ2-5
D gene: -
clone size: -
V gene: TRBV5-1
CDR3 protein: CASRKQTKETQYF
CDR3 DNA: TGCGCCAGCAGAAAACAGACAAAAGAGACCCAGTACTTC

J gene: TRBJ2-3
D gene: -
clone size: -
V gene: TRBV5-8
CDR3 protein: CASSLKGRPPTDTQYF
CDR3 DNA: TGTGCCAGCAGCTTGAAAGGCAGACCACCCACAGATACGCAGTATTTT

J gene: TRBJ1-2
D gene: -
clone size: -
V gene: TRBV6-6
CDR3 protein: CASSLGTFFSGYTF
CDR3 DNA: TGTGCCAGCAGTTTGGGGACCTTCTTCTCTGGCTACACCTTC

J gene: TRBJ2-7
D gene: -
clone size: once
V gene: TRBV11-2
CDR3 protein: CASSLQGYEQYF
CDR3 DNA: TGTGCCAGCAGCTTGCAGGGCTACGAGCAGTACTTC

J gene: TRBJ2-1
D gene: TRBD2
clone size: once
V gene: TRBV11-2
CDR3 protein: CASSRLAGRRNEQFF
CDR3 DNA: TGTGCCAGCAGCCGCCTAGCGGGACGTCGGAATGAGCAGTTCTTC

J gene: TRBJ2-7
D gene: -
clone size: few
V gene: TRBV2
CDR3 protein: CASTQSDSYEQYF
CDR3 DNA: TGTGCCAGCACGCAGTCCGATAGCTACGAGCAGTACTTC

J gene: TRBJ2-1
D gene: -
clone size: -
V gene: TRBV9
CDR3 protein: CASSTQGGSSYNEQFF
CDR3 DNA: TGTGCCAGCAGCACCCAGGGGGGGAGCTCCTACAATGAGCAGTTCTTC